This TCR beta chain was found in a study of blood T cells in healthy people across ages. Primed by a sample-barcoded 5' primer and a J-beta primer mix, a second PCR proceeded for about 7 to 11 cycles. TCRdb called the 5' RACE reads again in MiXCR, with one record for every CDR3 protein. This table holds about 1.1 million distinct CDR3 sequences, less than 45% found once. The CDR3 has 14 amino acids. Germline V gene sequence: CDR1 DFQATT, CDR2 SNEGSKA (reference sequence). With 3 bases removed from V and 9 bases from J, the gap between germline ends came to 18 bases. The chain joins TRBV20-1 to TRBJ1-5; a possible D gene is TRBD1 (6 bases). This sequence originates from a man aged 18 to 35 in good health. Sequencing was performed on blood. For the CDR3, the DNA is TGCAGTGCTAGGGGGACATTACTTGATCTGCCCCAGCATTTT. It yields the protein CSARGTLLDLPQHF.